The 25 T cell receptor beta chains below come from one sample, sequenced in a study of shared clonotypes between healthy human individuals. Produced via immunoSEQ multiplex PCR; TCRdb's table is partial and in-frame only. The sample records some 500,000 clones, about 96% being singletons. The sequenced sample consisted of naive CD4+ T cells sorted from blood. The subset here: CD45RA+ positively selected. These receptors came from a woman aged 25 to 39 in good health.

This clone was seen once. The chain recombines TRBV12-2 with TRBJ2-5; TRBD2 was called by the table and not checked on the DNA. TRBV12-2 is termed a pseudogene. This CDR3 contains 11 residues. CDR3 loop: CASRLSLTQYF. The CDR3 DNA is TGTGCAAGTCGCTTAAGCTTGACCCAGTACTTC.

This chain connects TRBV6-6 to TRBJ2-7, with D perhaps being TRBD1 or TRBD2 (7 bases each). Germline loops: CDR1 MNHNY, CDR2 SVGAGI (reference sequence). The CDR3 has 14 amino acids. V dropped 7 bases and J dropped 3 bases, with 16 bases sitting between them. The CDR3 loop reads CASTSQGGLYEQYF. The CDR3 nucleotides are TGTGCCAGCACTTCCCAGGGGGGGCTCTACGAGCAGTACTTC.

The rearrangement joins TRBV11-2 to TRBJ2-7; no clear D gene. V was cut by 0 bases and J by 0 bases, with 9 bases left in between. CDR1 is SGHAT, CDR2 FQNNGV, per germline. The CDR3 contains 15 residues. DNA of the CDR3: TGTGCCAGCAGCTTAGATCAACAGAGCTCCTACGAGCAGTACTTC. Translated: CASSLDQQSSYEQYF.

The chain couples TRBV28 to TRBJ2-7, with 10 nucleotides matching TRBD2. The junction had 10 bases not matched to a gene; V was cut back by 3 bases and J by 2 bases. CDR1 is MDHEN and CDR2 is SYDVKM in the germline V gene. The CDR3 is 17 amino acids. The CDR3 sequence: CASSLGASGSRAYEQYF. Here the CDR3 DNA reads TGTGCCAGCAGTTTGGGAGCTAGCGGGAGTAGAGCCTACGAGCAGTACTTC.

The chain employs TRBV19 and TRBJ1-1, with unresolved D. V shed 2 bases and J shed 2 bases, with 6 bases lying between them. Per germline, CDR1 LNHDA and CDR2 SQIVND (reference sequence). The CDR3 is 13 amino acids. CDR3 DNA: TGTGCCAGTAGTATAACCATAAACACTGAAGCTTTCTTT. Amino acids: CASSITINTEAFF. The whole variable domain, remainder taken from reference TRBV19 and TRBJ1-1, is DGGITQSPKYLFRKEGQNVTLSCEQNLNHDAMYWYRQDPGQGLRLIYYSQIVNDFQKGDIAEGYSVSREKKESFPLTVTSAQKNPTAFYLCASSITINTEAFFGQGTRLTVV.

This clone occurred a few times. The chain carries TRBV25-1 and TRBJ1-2, with D perhaps matching TRBD1 (6 bases). The V gene's germline CDR1 is MGHDK and CDR2 SYGVNS. The CDR3 sequence is 15 residues long. Trimming shortened V by 2 bases and J by 8 bases, and 18 bases separated the two germline ends. The CDR3 loop is CASSEPGTTIRGYTF. Here the CDR3 DNA reads TGTGCCAGCAGTGAACCAGGGACAACCATACGCGGCTACACCTTC.

The gene calls are TRBV29-1 and TRBJ2-7; D may correspond to TRBD1 or TRBD2 (5 bases each). CDR1 and CDR2 from the germline V gene are SQVTM and ANQGSEA. V gave up 7 bases and J gave up 1 base, with 14 bases separating them. This CDR3 contains 13 residues. As DNA, the CDR3 is TGCAGCGCTAACAGGTGGGGGTCCTACGAGCAGTACTTC. Its translation is CSANRWGSYEQYF.

This sequence joins TRBV6-5 and TRBJ2-7; 9 bases map to TRBD1. The CDR3 contains 14 residues. V gave up 2 bases and J gave up 2 bases; unmatched junction bases: 1. Germline CDR1 and CDR2: MNHEY and SVGAGI. DNA of the CDR3: TGTGCCAGCAGTTACCGGACAGGGGCCTACGAGCAGTACTTC. Translation: CASSYRTGAYEQYF.

The chain employs TRBV27 and TRBJ1-1; D uncertain. The V gene lost 4 bases and the J gene lost 1 base, with 7 bases spanning the gap. Germline V gives CDR1 MNHEY, CDR2 SMNVEV (reference sequence). This CDR3 has 13 residues. CDR3 nucleotide sequence: TGTGCCAGCAGTTCCCTGGGGAACACTGAAGCTTTCTTT. Amino acids: CASSSLGNTEAFF.

This clone was recorded only once. The J gene is TRBJ2-1, the V gene TRBV6-4, with 13 positions matching TRBD2. This CDR3 has 15 amino acids. Germline V CDR1 and CDR2: MRHNA, SNTAGT. Trimming at V came to 4 bases and at J to 7 bases, leaving 4 bases not matched to a gene. The CDR3 DNA reads as TGTGCCAGCAGTGGACTAGCGGGAGGATGGAATGAGCAGTTCTTC. The encoded protein is CASSGLAGGWNEQFF.

The V call is TRBV10-1, the J call TRBJ2-5; TRBD2 might be the D (5 bases). TRBJ2-7 explains the end of the DNA better; the J call may be wrong. Looked up from germline, CDR1 is WNHNN and CDR2 is SYGVQD (reference sequence). This CDR3 contains 15 residues. The CDR3 region has the DNA TGCGCCAGCAGTGAAGAGGGTCTTATTCCCTACGAGCAGTACTTC. This codes for CASSEEGLIPYEQYF.

CDR3 nucleotide sequence: TGCGCCAGCAGCTTAACCCGGGAGGGCGAGCAGTACTTC. Translated: CASSLTREGEQYF. The gene calls are TRBV5-1 and TRBJ2-7; 8 bases map to TRBD2. Per the germline V gene, CDR1 is SGHRS and CDR2 is YFSETQ. Germline trimming cut 2 bases from V and 6 bases from J; bases unmatched to any gene: 4. The CDR3 length is 13 residues.

This clone was seen a single time. This rearrangement joins TRBV18 to TRBJ2-1; TRBD2 matches at 7 bases. CDR3 length: 17 residues. CDR1 KGHSH and CDR2 LQKENI come from the germline V gene. V shed 3 bases, J shed 7 bases, and the junction held 15 bases outside the gene matches. The DNA for the CDR3 is TGTGCCAGCTCACCCAATCCCGAGTGGGAGGGCCGTAATGAGCAGTTCTTC. Its protein product is CASSPNPEWEGRNEQFF.

The CDR3 region is CASSFTTGPEQYF. CDR3 DNA sequence: TGTGCCAGCAGCTTCACTACAGGGCCCGAGCAGTACTTC. The V and J genes are TRBV7-2 and TRBJ2-7, with D perhaps matching TRBD1 (6 bases). V was shortened by 3 bases and J by 6 bases, with 12 bases between the two germline ends. CDR3 length: 13 amino acids. CDR1 is SGHTA, CDR2 FQGNSA, per germline.

This chain uses TRBV18 with TRBJ1-5; TRBD1 agrees at 7 bases. The germline CDR1 and CDR2 sequences are KGHSH and LQKENI. The CDR3 runs 15 residues. V shed 0 bases and J 4 bases; nucleotides not matched to a gene: 3. The chain's CDR3 is CASSPPGTANQPQHF. For the CDR3, the DNA is TGTGCCAGCTCACCACCAGGGACAGCTAATCAGCCCCAGCATTTT.

This sequence joins TRBV28 and TRBJ2-7, with 7 bases fitting TRBD1. From germline, CDR1 is MDHEN and CDR2 SYDVKM. Germline trimming cut 2 bases from V and 6 bases from J; bases unmatched to any gene: 7. This CDR3 spans 14 amino acids. For the CDR3, the DNA is TGTGCCAGCAGTTTAACAGGGGCCCCCCCCGAGCAGTACTTC. As protein: CASSLTGAPPEQYF.

The chain links TRBV19 to TRBJ2-5; the match to TRBD2 covers 7 bases. The CDR3 extends over 13 amino acids. Germline CDR1 and CDR2: LNHDA and SQIVND (reference sequence). Germline trimming cut 3 bases from V and 7 bases from J; bases unmatched to any gene: 5. CDR3 in DNA: TGTGCCAGTAGTATGGGAGGGAGAGGGACCCAGTACTTC. Translation: CASSMGGRGTQYF. Filled out from reference TRBV19 and TRBJ2-5, the complete variable domain reads DGGITQSPKYLFRKEGQNVTLSCEQNLNHDAMYWYRQDPGQGLRLIYYSQIVNDFQKGDIAEGYSVSREKKESFPLTVTSAQKNPTAFYLCASSMGGRGTQYFGPGTRLLVL.

V gene TRBV11-2 combines with J gene TRBJ2-1; 8 bases fit TRBD2. The CDR3 has 15 amino acids. Germline V gene lookup returns CDR1 SGHAT and CDR2 FQNNGV. After removal of 0 bases from V and 14 bases from J, the junction contained 12 bases not matched to a gene. As DNA, the CDR3 is TGTGCCAGCAGCTTAGACGCTAGCGGGCACGGCCAGGAGTTCTTC. It yields the protein CASSLDASGHGQEFF. Based on the CDR3 plus reference TRBV11-2 and TRBJ2-1, the full variable domain is EAGVAQSPRYKIIEKRQSVAFWCNPISGHATLYWYQQILGQGPKLLIQFQNNGVVDDSQLPKDRFSAERLKGVDSTLKIQPAKLEDSAVYLCASSLDASGHGQEFFGPGTRLTVL.

This clone was counted only a few times. The chain has TRBV11-2 and TRBJ2-7, with D maybe TRBD1 (5 bases). V was trimmed by 4 bases and J by 3 bases, leaving 7 bases between them. The CDR3 spans 12 residues. Germline loops: CDR1 SGHAT, CDR2 FQNNGV. Here the CDR3 reads CASSWQGYEQYF. CDR3 in DNA: TGTGCCAGCAGCTGGCAGGGCTACGAGCAGTACTTC.

The V gene is TRBV7-6, the J gene TRBJ2-5; D could derive from TRBD1 or TRBD2 (5 bases each). Germline V gene lookup returns CDR1 SGHVS and CDR2 FNYEAQ. The V end was cut by 2 bases, the J end by 0 bases, with 7 bases between. This CDR3 region has 14 residues. The DNA of the CDR3 is TGTGCCAGCAGCTTATCGGGACACCAAGAGACCCAGTACTTC. This codes for CASSLSGHQETQYF.

This chain joins TRBV10-3 and TRBJ2-3; tentatively, D is TRBD1 (6 bases). V was trimmed by 6 bases and J by 3 bases, leaving 25 bases between them. The CDR3 is 18 amino acids. In germline, CDR1 is ENHRY, CDR2 SYGVKD. This CDR3 reads CAISQTTYRESRTDTQYF. CDR3 nucleotide sequence: TGTGCCATCAGCCAAACGACATACAGGGAATCCCGTACAGATACGCAGTATTTT.

The genes are TRBV7-4 and TRBJ2-2; 8 bases align to TRBD2. Germline-derived CDR1 and CDR2 are SGHVT and SQSDAQ. V was pared by 2 bases and J by 5 bases, with 7 bases of the junction left unmatched. This CDR3 is 16 amino acids long. The CDR3: CASSLSSGRGTGELFF. Here the CDR3 DNA reads TGTGCCAGCAGCTTATCAAGCGGGAGAGGTACCGGGGAGCTGTTTTTT.

This rearrangement joins TRBV2 to TRBJ2-2; maybe TRBD2 (5 bases). V was clipped by 7 bases and J by 2 bases, with 26 bases between them. Per germline, CDR1 SNHLY and CDR2 FYNNEI. The CDR3 covers 19 residues. CDR3 sequence (DNA): TGTGCCAGCACGCGCGCACGGGGTAGGGAAGAACTTAACACCGGGGAGCTGTTTTTT. It specifies CASTRARGREELNTGELFF. Together with reference TRBV2 and TRBJ2-2, the CDR3 gives the full variable domain: EPEVTQTPSHQVTQMGQEVILRCVPISNHLYFYWYRQILGQKVEFLVSFYNNEISEKSEIFDDQFSVERPDGSNFTLKIRSTKLEDSAMYFCASTRARGREELNTGELFFGEGSRLTVL.

This chain joins TRBV7-6 and TRBJ1-1; D is unresolved. CDR3 size: 14 residues. Germline CDR1 and CDR2: SGHVS and FNYEAQ. V lost 1 base and J lost 2, with 8 bases in between. The CDR3 sequence: CASSLGADNTEAFF. The CDR3 bases are TGTGCCAGCAGCTTAGGAGCGGACAACACTGAAGCTTTCTTT.

V gene TRBV4-2 combines with J gene TRBJ2-7; a weak D match, TRBD2 (6 bases). V lost 1 base to trimming and J lost 3 bases, with 10 bases between them. This CDR3 has 14 amino acids. Germline assignment: CDR1 LGHNA and CDR2 YNFKEQ. CDR3 nucleotides: TGTGCCAGCAGCCAAGCCCCGGACTACTACGAGCAGTACTTC. Its translation: CASSQAPDYYEQYF.